This T cell receptor (beta chain) was retrieved from a study of regulatory T cells in long-lasting Graves disease. Described time point: persistent/refractory GD, antithyroid drugs over 5 years with positive TRAb. The TCR library was prepared using RNA isolated from PBMCs. This clonotype was counted a few times. Its target is not known. Study-wide results and caveats: Persistent patients shared 2,500 to 3,000 public clonotypes among themselves. Newly diagnosed patients shared fewer, at more than 850.

V was cut by 0 bases and J by 3 bases, with 5 bases left in between. Germline assignment: CDR1 DFQATT and CDR2 SNEGSKA (reference sequence). This CDR3 spans 12 amino acids. Construction of the TCR beta libraries employed iRepertoire HTBI primers in conjunction with Arm-PCR of CDR3 regions. MiXCR, run by TCRdb on the multiplex PCR reads, gives a single entry per CDR3 protein. The sample lists approximately 400,000 distinct CDR3 sequences, about 20% occurring once. The sequences come from peripheral blood mononuclear cells (PBMCs), collected when the disease was refractory, from a patient treated with antithyroid drugs. This chain links TRBV20-1 with TRBJ1-1; D unresolved. The source is a female donor with Graves disease. The CDR3 reads CSARDIDTEAFF. As DNA, the CDR3 is TGCAGTGCTAGAGACATTGACACTGAAGCTTTCTTT.